This T cell receptor (beta chain) was captured by sequencing in a study of cytomegalovirus exposure and HLA in healthy donors. Study-wide background: In a previous analysis, around 120 million unique TCR beta sequences were found from 150 million to 200 million T cells. Overall study results and limits: Later work associated approximately 17,000 TCR beta sequences with HLA alleles at 0.05 false discovery rate. Some V segments, including TRBV6-2 and TRBV6-3, were excluded as indistinguishable. There was a cluster of highly shared sequence variants that was likely a sequencing artifact.

This CDR3 region has 15 residues. Germline CDR1 reads LGHNA; CDR2 reads YNFKEQ. Losses at the gene ends were 6 bases for V and 1 base for J; bases not matched to a gene: 7. As to this clone: Its antigen is not identified.

60 Vbeta and 13 Jbeta primers were used in PCR. Libraries were prepared by immunoSEQ multiplex PCR; TCRdb keeps only in-frame clonotypes and omits some of them. Of around 130,000 clones in the sample, 74% are singletons; the top ten hold more than 6%. The chain has TRBV4-2 and TRBJ2-5; TRBD2 agrees at 8 bases. Sequenced input: PBMCs. This TCR was sampled from a man aged 35 to 55 in good health and CMV-seropositive. The CDR3: CASSPPGGGQETQYF. CDR3 in DNA: TGTGCCAGCAGTCCCCCCGGGGGGGGCCAAGAGACCCAGTACTTC.